A single sample is the source of the 21 T cell receptor beta chains below, sequenced in a study of tumor and adjacent non-tumor tissue in lung cancer. The library came from three nested PCR rounds adapted from ARM-PCR protocols. TCRdb analysed the multiplex PCR reads with MiXCR anew, one entry per CDR3 protein. The data hold over 40,000 distinct CDR3 sequences, with 74% observed a single time. RNA was extracted from bulk tissue without any cell sorting. Distant lung tissue was collected more than 3 cm away from the tumor edge. The sequenced sample consisted of distant non-tumor lung tissue. Source of these receptors: a woman between 55 and 75 years old with non-small cell lung cancer.

A remark on this clonotype: At one of its ends the junction is not consistent with the germline gene, which may arise from a read error. The chain is built from TRBV11-2 and TRBJ2-2, with D perhaps being TRBD1 or TRBD2 (7 bases each). Germline V gene data show CDR1 as SGHAT and CDR2 as FQNNGV. The CDR3 sequence is 17 residues long. The CDR3 DNA follows: TGCACCAGCAGCTCTCCCCAGGGGGGGCGGATCACCGGGGAGCTGTTTTTT. Translated: CTSSSPQGGRITGELFF.

With regard to this clonotype: As the CDR3 is not closed by the conserved phenylalanine or tryptophan, this likely results from a read error. Because the CDR3's place on the DNA is in doubt, the DNA is left out and the CDR3 is given as listed by TCRdb. V is TRBV5-6 and J is TRBJ2-1; TRBD2, the table's D call, was not compared with the DNA. The length of the CDR3 is 15 amino acids, counting both ends. Germline V gives CDR1 SGHDT, CDR2 YYEEEE. CDR3 protein: CASRGLAGGPGEHFL.

The chain uses TRBV18 and TRBJ2-7; a possible D gene is TRBD2 (6 bases). Germline CDR1 and CDR2: KGHSH and LQKENI. The CDR3 is 14 amino acids. Trimming took 6 bases from V and 2 from J, leaving 14 bases between them. The DNA for the CDR3 is TGTGCCAGCTCCCCGGGACTCCGCCCCTACGAGCAGTACTTC. It encodes CASSPGLRPYEQYF.

This clonotype was seen a few times. This clone may be a read error of a much larger clone one base away. The chain joins TRBV5-1 to TRBJ1-6; D remains ambiguous. Trimming removed 3 bases at V and 10 bases at J, with 11 bases between. Looked up from germline, CDR1 is SGHRS and CDR2 is YFSETQ. The CDR3 is 13 residues long. The CDR3 loop is CASSSTESSPLHF. The CDR3 DNA reads TGCGCCAGCAGCTCGACCGAATCGTCACCCCTCCACTTT.

About this clonotype itself: Sequence at one end of the junction differs from germline and may be a read error. The V gene is TRBV6-1, the J gene TRBJ1-5; 8 bases fit TRBD1. Germline assignment: CDR1 MNHNS and CDR2 SASEGT. CDR3 size: 13 residues. CDR3 amino acids: CAVTDRAYQPQHF. CDR3 bases: TGTGCCGTGACGGACAGGGCCTATCAGCCCCAACATTTT.

The chain couples TRBV12-3 or TRBV12-4 to TRBJ2-1; D is possibly TRBD2 (6 bases). The CDR3 has 13 residues. V gave up 1 base and J gave up 10 bases, with 11 bases separating them. The CDR3 spells CASSLGRELEQFF. The DNA for the CDR3 is TGTGCCAGCAGTTTAGGGAGGGAACTCGAGCAGTTCTTC.

This clonotype has at least ten counts. V gene TRBV6-2 or TRBV6-3 combines with J gene TRBJ2-2, with TRBD1 matching over 10 bases. This CDR3 comprises 15 residues. The germline V gene has CDR1 MNHEY and CDR2 SVGEGT. J was trimmed by 6 bases and V by 5 bases; bases with no gene match: 6. For the CDR3, the DNA is TGTGCCAGCAGTGCCGGGACAGGGGTCCCCGGGGAGCTGTTTTTT. Residues: CASSAGTGVPGELFF.

This clonotype occurred many times. The rearrangement links TRBV2 to TRBJ2-1; D gene unclear. V was trimmed by 3 bases and J by 7 bases, leaving 4 bases between them. Germline-derived CDR1 and CDR2 are SNHLY and FYNNEI. The CDR3 is made up of 11 amino acids. Here the CDR3 reads CASSEWNEQFF. Here the CDR3 DNA reads TGTGCCAGCAGTGAGTGGAATGAGCAGTTCTTC.

This clonotype has only a few counts. The chain has TRBV14 and TRBJ1-2; 8 bases fit TRBD1. Germline lookup yields CDR1 SGHDN and CDR2 FVKESK. CDR3 length equals 14 residues. V lost 10 bases, J lost 8 bases, and 15 bases stayed unmatched. CDR3 sequence (DNA): TGTGCCATCTACCCCAGGGGGCTTAATGAGGGCTACACCTTC. Amino acid sequence: CAIYPRGLNEGYTF.

A word on this clonotype: In this CDR3 the conserved last residue, phenylalanine or tryptophan, is missing, so a read error is likely. V and J are TRBV11-3 and TRBJ1-6, with D maybe TRBD1 (6 bases). Germline lookup yields CDR1 SGHNT and CDR2 YENEEA. The CDR3 sequence is 15 residues long. CDR3 DNA sequence: TGTACCAACAGCTTAGAGGACAGATATAATTCACCCCTCCACATT. Its translation is CTNSLEDRYNSPLHI.

In the case of this clonotype: The junction does not match germline at one end; this may be a read error. The chain is built from TRBV11-2 and TRBJ1-1; possible D gene TRBD1, 6 bases. Germline V gene data show CDR1 as SGHAT and CDR2 as FQNNGV. The CDR3 covers 13 residues. The CDR3 reads CATSLNRGTEAFF. As DNA, the CDR3 is TGTGCCACCAGCCTCAATAGGGGGACTGAAGCTTTCTTT.

The chain has TRBV11-2 and TRBJ2-1; tentatively, D is TRBD2 (6 bases). CDR1 is SGHAT and CDR2 is FQNNGV in the germline V gene. V was pared by 10 bases and J by 9 bases, with 19 bases between. The CDR3 sequence is 13 residues long. CDR3 bases: TGTGCCAAGAGCGGGCGGATTCGCATTGAGCAGTTCTTC. Translated, it gives CAKSGRIRIEQFF.

Remarks on this clonotype: The final CDR3 position lacks the conserved phenylalanine or tryptophan, pointing to a likely read error. The chain's CDR3 is CASSFGRGETQYL. In DNA, the CDR3 is TGTGCCAGCAGCTTCGGGCGGGGAGAGACCCAGTACTTA. V and J are TRBV5-4 and TRBJ2-5; D is perhaps TRBD2 (6 bases). The germline V gene has CDR1 SGHNT and CDR2 YYREEE (reference sequence). CDR3 length: 13 residues. The V end lost 2 bases, the J end lost 4 bases, and 9 bases lay between the germline ends.

This clonotype has a single count. Because the CDR3 is missing its conserved closing phenylalanine or tryptophan, this is likely a read error. The chain combines TRBV6-2 or TRBV6-3 with TRBJ2-2, with D possibly being TRBD2 (5 bases). CDR1 and CDR2 (germline): MNHEY, SVGEGT. This CDR3 comprises 17 residues. The CDR3 nucleotides are TGTGCCATCAGTTACACCCAACAGAGGGCCAACACTGGGGAGCTGTTTTAT. Its translation is CAISYTQQRANTGELFY.

To note about this clonotype: A read error may be the cause here, since a much bigger clone is one base away. The rearrangement uses TRBV28 and TRBJ2-7, with 8 bases that match TRBD1. CDR3 size: 14 residues. CDR1 and CDR2 from the germline V gene are MDHEN and SYDVKM. The CDR3 region is CSSSSRTGPREQYF. Written as DNA, the CDR3 is TGTTCCAGCAGTTCCCGGACAGGGCCCCGGGAGCAGTACTTC.

As to this clonotype: The germline gene is not matched at one end of the junction; a read error may be the cause. This sequence joins TRBV6-5 and TRBJ1-3; weak D call: TRBD1 (6 bases). The CDR3 covers 12 residues. CDR1 and CDR2 (germline): MNHEY, SVGAGI. CDR3 nucleotide sequence: TGTACCAGCAAGGGAGGGGGAAACACCATATATTTC. Translated, it gives CTSKGGGNTIYF.

V is TRBV4-3 and J is TRBJ2-7, with D tentatively TRBD2 (6 bases). The germline V and J ends were trimmed by 7 bases and 3 bases, with 16 bases remaining between them. This CDR3 region has 14 residues. Germline CDR1 reads LGHNA; CDR2 reads YSLEER. The CDR3 here is CASTQAVRGYEQYF. The DNA for the CDR3 is TGCGCCAGCACACAGGCCGTGCGGGGCTACGAGCAGTACTTC.

A word on this clonotype: The junction shows a germline mismatch at one end, possibly a read error. The chain employs TRBV6-2 or TRBV6-3 and TRBJ2-1; 7 nucleotides align to TRBD2. The V gene's germline CDR1 is MNHEY and CDR2 SVGEGT. The CDR3 length is 22 residues. The CDR3 DNA reads as TGTGCCATCAGTTACTCGATCTCCGGCCTAGCGGCAGTTTCCCGCGGCTACAATGAGCAGTTCTTC. It yields the protein CAISYSISGLAAVSRGYNEQFF.

The chain employs TRBV29-1 and TRBJ2-7; D is unclear. Deletions cut 7 bases from V and 4 bases from J, with 11 bases between. The CDR3 length is 11 residues. CDR1 and CDR2 (germline): SQVTM, ANQGSEA. Here the CDR3 reads CSAVTQYEQYF. CDR3 DNA sequence: TGCAGCGCCGTTACCCAATACGAGCAGTACTTC.

The CDR3 is CACNLGTGAYNEQFF. The DNA of the CDR3 is TGTGCCTGCAACTTAGGGACAGGGGCCTACAATGAGCAGTTCTTC. The rearrangement uses TRBV11-3 and TRBJ2-1; 10 nucleotides line up with TRBD1. The CDR3 covers 15 residues. Trimming removed 11 bases from V and 2 bases from J; junction bases left unmatched: 9. CDR1 is SGHNT, CDR2 YENEEA, per germline.

On this clonotype: The junction does not match germline at one end; this may be a read error. The chain employs TRBV6-2 or TRBV6-3 and TRBJ1-1; D might be TRBD1 (5 bases). The CDR3 has 14 amino acids. Germline V gives CDR1 MNHEY, CDR2 SVGEGT. CDR3 sequence (DNA): TGTGCCAGCAGATACTCGGGGGGGGTTCCTGGAACTTTCTTT. It translates to CASRYSGGVPGTFF.